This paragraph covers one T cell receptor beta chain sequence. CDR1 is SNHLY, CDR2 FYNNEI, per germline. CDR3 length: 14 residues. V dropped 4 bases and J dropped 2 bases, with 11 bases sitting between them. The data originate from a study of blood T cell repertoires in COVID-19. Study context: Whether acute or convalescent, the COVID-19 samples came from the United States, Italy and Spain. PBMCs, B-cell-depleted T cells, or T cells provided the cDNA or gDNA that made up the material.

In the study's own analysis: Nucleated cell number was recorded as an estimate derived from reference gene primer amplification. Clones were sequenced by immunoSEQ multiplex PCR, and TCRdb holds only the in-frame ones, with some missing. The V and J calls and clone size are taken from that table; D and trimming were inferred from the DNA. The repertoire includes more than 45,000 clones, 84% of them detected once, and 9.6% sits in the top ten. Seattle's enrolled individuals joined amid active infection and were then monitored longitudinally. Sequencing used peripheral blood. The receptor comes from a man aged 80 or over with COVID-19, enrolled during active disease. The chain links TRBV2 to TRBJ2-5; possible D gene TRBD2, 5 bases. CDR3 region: CASSGFGGQETQYF. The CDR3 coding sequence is TGTGCCAGCAGTGGGTTTGGCGGGCAAGAGACCCAGTACTTC.